This T cell receptor beta chain was profiled in a study of shared clonotypes between healthy human individuals (TCRdb year 2020). A note on the overall study: A couple of women and a few men aged 18 to 49 years were included in the cohort. Between about 0.8 and 9 billion PBMCs per donor were obtained by leukapheresis. For each donor, three plates each were used for CD4 naive and CD4 memory, two plates were used for CD8 naive, and one plate was used for CD8 memory. Libraries were prepared and TCR repertoires were sequenced by different laboratories using diverse techniques, in order to increase sequencing depth and limit assay-specific biases. The study deeply sequenced blood TCR repertoires of roughly five healthy adults to estimate repertoire size and the extent of clonotype sharing between individuals.

Donors were healthy HIV-negative adults with no recently reported acute infections or vaccinations. All donors were Caucasian adults living in Nashville, Tennessee, USA. CD4+ T cells were enriched by magnetic negative selection, after which naive cells were positively selected on CD45RA and the negative fraction was taken as the memory subset. Blood was collected by leukapheresis, and PBMCs were isolated by Ficoll-Histopaque density gradient centrifugation and then cryopreserved in liquid nitrogen vapor phase. Analytical flow cytometry was used to check the purity and quantity of each magnetically sorted T cell population. From each sorted fraction, genomic DNA was isolated and quantified by UV absorbance on a Nanodrop 2000c. What the authors observed across the whole study: Naive subsets generally had larger estimated clonotype richness than memory subsets did. Sharing across a handful of donors was observed for around 5% of naive CD4, over 3% of naive CD8, over 2% of memory CD4, and about 0.4% of memory CD8 clonotypes. The genetic and exposure-history diversity represented was limited by the small number of donors. Pairwise subsampling led to the expectation that sequencing depth would affect the degree of clonotype sharing among donors. Only blood was sampled, and tissue TCR repertoires likely differ from those in blood. Rarefaction of sorted-subset datasets indicated incomplete sequencing despite the large sequencing depth. Compared with non-shared clonotypes, the clonotypes found in all four sorted-subset donors had higher generation probabilities.

On this clone: Which antigen it targets is not known. No base-level quality is on record; no much larger clone is a single base apart.

TCR CDR3 regions were amplified from genomic DNA by multiplex PCR using the deep immunoSEQ assay. For each cell subset, the extracted genomic DNA was distributed evenly across all wells of several immunoSEQ 96-well plates, and each plate served as one replicate. For sorted subsets, 150 to 200 ng genomic DNA, equal to about 30,000 T cell genomes, was loaded into each replicate PCR. Purified libraries were measured with a Qubit 3.0 fluorometer, size-checked on a Bioanalyzer 2100, and measured again with the KAPA Library Quantification kit. Every immunoSEQ 96-well plate was sequenced on a dedicated single-read 150-cycle Illumina NextSeq 550 flow cell. Concerning the study's data processing: Because the immunoSEQ output held only junctional sequences and lacked quality scores, the filtering could not match the filtering applied to full-length reads. To assign V/J genes and CDR3, sequences were annotated against IMGT germline references using PyIR, a Python wrapper for IgBLAST v1.9. Any read was removed if the V/J assignment was weak (E-value above 1e-6), the CDR3 was missing, or the read contained stop codons, out-of-frame junctions, or ambiguous translated residues. V3J clonotypes were defined by identical inferred V gene, J gene, and CDR3 amino acid sequence. The percentage overlap between two repertoires was calculated by dividing the number of shared unique clonotypes by the size of the smaller repertoire. Richness of each repertoire was evaluated using RTK rarefaction, the Chao1 estimator, and Recon v2.1 estimates of unobserved clonotypes. For all TCRbeta clonotypes obtained by the gDNA method from a few donors, generation probabilities were computed with OLGA. TCRdb re-hosts the immuneACCESS table, in-frame sequences only. Its copies lack some clones; in the studies checked, an unresolved V gene accounts for under half of them, and the cause for the rest is not known. Clonal size and the V and J genes are those of that table, whereas D and trimming came from the DNA. The table for this sample lists 1.4 million to 1.5 million clones; approximately 97% of them were counted only once. The top ten clones comprise 1.2% of the sample.

Including the terminal cysteine and phenylalanine, the CDR3 comprises 15 residues. Solely the CDR3 DNA is kept, with 45 bases framed from the first base. Trimming takes 4 bases from V and 3 bases from J, and the germline ends sit 13 bases apart. Taken from the germline V gene (reference sequence), the CDR1 and CDR2 loops are MNHEY and SMNVEV. The V and J genes are TRBV27 and TRBJ2-1, and TRBD1 may be the D gene, going by 6 matching bases. The source is a man aged 25 to 45 in good health. Source material: naive CD4+ T cells sorted from blood. The cell subset or site label, as the study defines it: CD45RA+ positively selected. The CDR3 reads CASSSGVKFYNEQFF. The sequenced DNA is TGTGCCAGCAGTTCAGGGGTAAAGTTCTACAATGAGCAGTTCTTC.